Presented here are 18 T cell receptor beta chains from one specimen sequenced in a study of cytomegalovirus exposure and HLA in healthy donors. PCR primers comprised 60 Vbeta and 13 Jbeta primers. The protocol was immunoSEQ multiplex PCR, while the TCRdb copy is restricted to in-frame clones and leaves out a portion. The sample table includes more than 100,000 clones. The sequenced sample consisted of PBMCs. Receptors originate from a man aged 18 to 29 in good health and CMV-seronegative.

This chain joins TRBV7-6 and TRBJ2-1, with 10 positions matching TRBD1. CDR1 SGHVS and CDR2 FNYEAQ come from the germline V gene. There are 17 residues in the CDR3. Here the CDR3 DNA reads TGTGCTTTCCCCATCCCCCGCGGGACAGGGGTCGGGAATGAGCAGTTCTTC. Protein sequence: CAFPIPRGTGVGNEQFF.

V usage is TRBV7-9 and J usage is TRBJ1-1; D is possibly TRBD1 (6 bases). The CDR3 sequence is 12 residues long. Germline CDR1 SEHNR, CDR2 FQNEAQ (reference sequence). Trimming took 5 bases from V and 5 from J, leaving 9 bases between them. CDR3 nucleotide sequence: TGTGCCAGCAGCCAACAGGGTACTGAAGCTTTCTTT. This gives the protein CASSQQGTEAFF.

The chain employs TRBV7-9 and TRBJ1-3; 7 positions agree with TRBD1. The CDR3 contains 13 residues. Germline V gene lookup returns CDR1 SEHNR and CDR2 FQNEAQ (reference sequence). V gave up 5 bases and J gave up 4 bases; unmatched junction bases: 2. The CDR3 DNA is TGTGCCAGCAGCGACAGGGCGGGAAACACCATATATTTT. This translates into CASSDRAGNTIYF.

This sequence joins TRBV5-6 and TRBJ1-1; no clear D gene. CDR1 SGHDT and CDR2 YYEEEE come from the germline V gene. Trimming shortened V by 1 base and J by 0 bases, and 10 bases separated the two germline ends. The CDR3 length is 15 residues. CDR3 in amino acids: CASSLSNSLNTEAFF. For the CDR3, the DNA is TGTGCCAGCAGCTTGAGTAACAGTTTGAACACTGAAGCTTTCTTT.

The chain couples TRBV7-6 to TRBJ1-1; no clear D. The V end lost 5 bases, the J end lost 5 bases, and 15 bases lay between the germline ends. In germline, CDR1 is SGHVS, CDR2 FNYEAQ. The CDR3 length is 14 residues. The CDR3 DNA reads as TGTGCCAGCAGCCCTCGCCAAAGCGGGACTGAAGCTTTCTTT. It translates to CASSPRQSGTEAFF.

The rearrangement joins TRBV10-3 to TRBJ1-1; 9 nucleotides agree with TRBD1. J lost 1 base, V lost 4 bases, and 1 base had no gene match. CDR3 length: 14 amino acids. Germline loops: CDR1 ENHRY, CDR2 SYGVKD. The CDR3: CAISVGQGNTEAFF. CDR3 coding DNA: TGTGCCATCAGTGTGGGACAGGGGAACACTGAAGCTTTCTTT.

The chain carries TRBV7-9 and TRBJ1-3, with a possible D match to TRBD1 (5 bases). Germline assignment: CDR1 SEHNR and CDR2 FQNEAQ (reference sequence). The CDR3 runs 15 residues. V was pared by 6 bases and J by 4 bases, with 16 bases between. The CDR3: CASSSRGEWGNTIYF. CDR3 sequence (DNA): TGTGCCAGCAGTTCTAGGGGTGAATGGGGAAACACCATATATTTT.

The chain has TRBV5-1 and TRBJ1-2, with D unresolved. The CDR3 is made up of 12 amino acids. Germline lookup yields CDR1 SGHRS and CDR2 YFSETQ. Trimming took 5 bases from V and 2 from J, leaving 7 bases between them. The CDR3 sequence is CASSEGNYGYTF. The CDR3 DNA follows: TGCGCCAGCAGTGAGGGCAACTATGGCTACACCTTC.

The CDR3 DNA is TGTGCCAGCAGCGCCGGGATACTCTTAGTAAGCGGGGAGCTGTTTTTT. It translates to CASSAGILLVSGELFF. The gene calls are TRBV5-6 and TRBJ2-2; TRBD2 might be the D (5 bases). Germline-derived CDR1 and CDR2 are SGHDT and YYEEEE. This CDR3 comprises 16 residues. Trimming took off 4 bases at V and 7 bases at J, with 20 bases between the two ends.

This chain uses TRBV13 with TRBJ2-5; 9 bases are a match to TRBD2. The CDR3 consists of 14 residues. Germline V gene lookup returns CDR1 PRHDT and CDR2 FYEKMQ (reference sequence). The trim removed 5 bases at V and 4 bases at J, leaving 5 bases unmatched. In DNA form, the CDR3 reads TGTGCCAGCAGCCGCGGGGGGGCCGGAGAGACCCAGTACTTC. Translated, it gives CASSRGGAGETQYF.

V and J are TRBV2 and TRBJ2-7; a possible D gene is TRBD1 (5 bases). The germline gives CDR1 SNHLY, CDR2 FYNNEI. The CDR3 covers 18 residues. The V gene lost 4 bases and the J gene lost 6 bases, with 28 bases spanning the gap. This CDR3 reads CASSVSRQGPHRSPEQYF. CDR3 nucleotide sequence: TGTGCCAGCAGTGTGAGTCGGCAGGGTCCCCACAGATCGCCCGAGCAGTACTTC. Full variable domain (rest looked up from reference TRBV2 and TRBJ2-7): EPEVTQTPSHQVTQMGQEVILRCVPISNHLYFYWYRQILGQKVEFLVSFYNNEISEKSEIFDDQFSVERPDGSNFTLKIRSTKLEDSAMYFCASSVSRQGPHRSPEQYFGPGTRLTVT.

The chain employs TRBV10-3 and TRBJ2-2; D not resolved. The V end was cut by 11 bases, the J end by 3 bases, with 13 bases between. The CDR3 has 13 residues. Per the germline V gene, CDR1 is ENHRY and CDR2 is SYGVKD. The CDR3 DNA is TGTGCCCCGGTGGGCAGAGACACCGGGGAGCTGTTTTTT. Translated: CAPVGRDTGELFF.

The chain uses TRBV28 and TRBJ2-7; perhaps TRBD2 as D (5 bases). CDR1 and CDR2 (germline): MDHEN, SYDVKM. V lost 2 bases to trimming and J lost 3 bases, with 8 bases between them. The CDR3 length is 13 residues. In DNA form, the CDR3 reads TGTGCCAGCAGTTTAGGAAGCGGCTACGAGCAGTACTTC. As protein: CASSLGSGYEQYF.

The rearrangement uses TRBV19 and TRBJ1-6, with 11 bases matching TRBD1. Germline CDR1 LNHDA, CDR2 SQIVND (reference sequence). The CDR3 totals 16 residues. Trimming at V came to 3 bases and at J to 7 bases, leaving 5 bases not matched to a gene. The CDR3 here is CASSIGQGANNSPLHF. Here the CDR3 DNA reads TGTGCCAGTAGTATTGGACAGGGGGCAAACAATTCACCCCTCCACTTT.

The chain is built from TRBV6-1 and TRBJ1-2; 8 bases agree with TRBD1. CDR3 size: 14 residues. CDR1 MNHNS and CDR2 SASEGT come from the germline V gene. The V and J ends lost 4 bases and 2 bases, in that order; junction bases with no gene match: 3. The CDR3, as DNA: TGTGCCAGCAGTGGGACAGGGAAAAACTATGGCTACACCTTC. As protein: CASSGTGKNYGYTF.

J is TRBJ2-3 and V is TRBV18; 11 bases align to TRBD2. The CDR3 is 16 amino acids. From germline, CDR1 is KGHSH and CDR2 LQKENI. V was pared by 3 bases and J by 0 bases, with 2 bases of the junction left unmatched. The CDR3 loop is CASSPRLAGSTDTQYF. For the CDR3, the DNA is TGTGCCAGCTCACCTCGACTAGCGGGGAGCACAGATACGCAGTATTTT. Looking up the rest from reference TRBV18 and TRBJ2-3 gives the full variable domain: NAGVMQNPRHLVRRRGQEARLRCSPMKGHSHVYWYRQLPEEGLKFMVYLQKENIIDESGMPKERFSAEFPKEGPSILRIQQVVRGDSAAYFCASSPRLAGSTDTQYFGPGTRLTVL.

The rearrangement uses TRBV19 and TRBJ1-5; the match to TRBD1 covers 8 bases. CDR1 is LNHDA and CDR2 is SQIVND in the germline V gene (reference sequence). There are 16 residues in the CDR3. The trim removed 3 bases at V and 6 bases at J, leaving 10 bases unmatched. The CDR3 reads CASSITGGGISQPQHF. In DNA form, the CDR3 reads TGTGCCAGTAGTATCACAGGGGGGGGAATAAGTCAGCCCCAGCATTTT.

This CDR3 is CASSFQGLGTDTQYF. For the CDR3, the DNA is TGTGCCAGCAGTTTCCAGGGACTCGGCACAGATACGCAGTATTTT. The chain recombines TRBV28 with TRBJ2-3; possible D gene TRBD2, 6 bases. CDR3 length: 15 residues. Trimming took off 3 bases at V and 1 base at J, with 11 bases between the two ends. Germline lookup yields CDR1 MDHEN and CDR2 SYDVKM. Filled out from reference TRBV28 and TRBJ2-3, the complete variable domain reads DVKVTQSSRYLVKRTGEKVFLECVQDMDHENMFWYRQDPGLGLRLIYFSYDVKMKEKGDIPEGYSVSREKKERFSLILESASTNQTSMYLCASSFQGLGTDTQYFGPGTRLTVL.